Described below is a single T cell receptor (beta chain) sequence and its context. TCRdb reprocessed the PCR reads with MiXCR, giving one entry per CDR3 protein. The sample records about 36,000 distinct CDR3 sequences, 19% being singletons. This specimen comes from a study of molecular identifiers for immune sequencing clone quantification. This TCR was recovered from a human donor in good health. Some libraries in this study had Jurkat cell RNA spiked in. The sequencing input was naive CD8+ T cells from blood, with Jurkat cell RNA spiked in. Described subset: FACS-sorted CD8+CD4-CCR7+CD45RA+ naive T cells.

This CDR3 reads CAWSTTSGRGEQFF. In DNA, the CDR3 is TGTGCCTGGAGTACAACTAGCGGGAGGGGTGAGCAGTTCTTC. The J gene is TRBJ2-1, the V gene TRBV30, with 13 bases lining up with TRBD2. V dropped 2 bases and J dropped 9; count of bases not matched to a gene: 4. The germline V gene has CDR1 GTSNPN and CDR2 SVGIG (reference sequence). This CDR3 is 14 amino acids long.